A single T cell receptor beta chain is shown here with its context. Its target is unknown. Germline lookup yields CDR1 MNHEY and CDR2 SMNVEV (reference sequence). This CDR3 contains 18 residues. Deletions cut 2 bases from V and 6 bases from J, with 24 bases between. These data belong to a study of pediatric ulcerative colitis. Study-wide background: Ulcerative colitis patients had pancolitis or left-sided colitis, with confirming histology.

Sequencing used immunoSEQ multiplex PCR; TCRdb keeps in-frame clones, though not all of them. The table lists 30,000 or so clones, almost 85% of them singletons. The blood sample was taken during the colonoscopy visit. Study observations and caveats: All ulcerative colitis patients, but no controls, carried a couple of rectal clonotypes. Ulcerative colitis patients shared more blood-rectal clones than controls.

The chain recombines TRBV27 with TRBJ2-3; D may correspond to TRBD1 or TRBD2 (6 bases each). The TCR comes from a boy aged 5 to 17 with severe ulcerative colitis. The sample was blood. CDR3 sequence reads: CASSLRLLTSGAADTQYF. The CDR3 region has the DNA TGTGCCAGCAGTTTAAGGCTCTTGACTTCGGGGGCCGCCGATACGCAGTATTTT.